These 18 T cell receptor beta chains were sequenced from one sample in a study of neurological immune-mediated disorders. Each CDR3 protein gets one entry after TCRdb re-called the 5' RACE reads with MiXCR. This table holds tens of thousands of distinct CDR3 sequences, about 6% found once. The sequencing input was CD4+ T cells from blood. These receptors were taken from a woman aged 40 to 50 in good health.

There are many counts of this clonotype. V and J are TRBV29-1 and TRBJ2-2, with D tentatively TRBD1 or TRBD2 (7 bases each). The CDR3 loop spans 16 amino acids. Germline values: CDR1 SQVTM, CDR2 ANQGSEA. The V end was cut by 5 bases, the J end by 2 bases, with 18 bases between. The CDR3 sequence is CSVRGVTGENTGELFF. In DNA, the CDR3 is TGCAGCGTTCGGGGGGTTACAGGGGAAAACACCGGGGAGCTGTTTTTT.

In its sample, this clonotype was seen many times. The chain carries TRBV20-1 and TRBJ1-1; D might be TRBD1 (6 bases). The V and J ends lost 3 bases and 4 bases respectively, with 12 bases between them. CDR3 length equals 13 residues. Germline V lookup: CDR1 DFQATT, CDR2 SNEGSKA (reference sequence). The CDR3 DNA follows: TGCAGTGCTAGGCCGCGGGGGCGCACTGAAGCTTTCTTT. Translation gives CSARPRGRTEAFF.

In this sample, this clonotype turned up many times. The CDR3 loop is CASILGGGETGELFF. The CDR3 coding sequence is TGTGCCAGCATTCTAGGAGGTGGGGAGACCGGGGAGCTGTTTTTT. V is TRBV28 and J is TRBJ2-2; tentatively, D is TRBD2 (5 bases). The CDR3 consists of 15 residues. Germline V gene lookup returns CDR1 MDHEN and CDR2 SYDVKM. The ends were cut back, 7 bases at V and 5 bases at J, with 17 bases in the middle. The full variable domain, in which reference TRBV28 and TRBJ2-2 provide the parts outside the CDR3, is DVKVTQSSRYLVKRTGEKVFLECVQDMDHENMFWYRQDPGLGLRLIYFSYDVKMKEKGDIPEGYSVSREKKERFSLILESASTNQTSMYLCASILGGGETGELFFGEGSRLTVL.

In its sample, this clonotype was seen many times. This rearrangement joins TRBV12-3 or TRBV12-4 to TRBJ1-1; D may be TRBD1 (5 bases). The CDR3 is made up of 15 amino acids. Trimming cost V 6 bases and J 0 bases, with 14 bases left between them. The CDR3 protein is CASSRRGRLNTEAFF. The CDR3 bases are TGTGCCAGCAGCCGTCGGGGACGTCTGAACACTGAAGCTTTCTTT.

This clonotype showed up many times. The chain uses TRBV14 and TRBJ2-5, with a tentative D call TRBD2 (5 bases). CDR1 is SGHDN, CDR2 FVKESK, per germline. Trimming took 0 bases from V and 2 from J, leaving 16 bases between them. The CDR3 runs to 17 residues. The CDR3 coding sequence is TGTGCCAGCAGCCAAGAATTTGGAGGTCCGGATCAAGAGACCCAGTACTTC. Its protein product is CASSQEFGGPDQETQYF.

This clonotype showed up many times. The CDR3 region has the DNA TGCGCCAGCAGCTTGGCCGCTTCACAGGGGGCGCACGGCTATGGCTACACCTTC. It is translated as CASSLAASQGAHGYGYTF. J is TRBJ1-2 and V is TRBV5-1, with 9 bases aligning to TRBD1. After removal of 0 bases from V and 4 bases from J, the junction contained 13 bases not matched to a gene. The germline CDR1 and CDR2 sequences are SGHRS and YFSETQ. The CDR3 totals 18 residues.

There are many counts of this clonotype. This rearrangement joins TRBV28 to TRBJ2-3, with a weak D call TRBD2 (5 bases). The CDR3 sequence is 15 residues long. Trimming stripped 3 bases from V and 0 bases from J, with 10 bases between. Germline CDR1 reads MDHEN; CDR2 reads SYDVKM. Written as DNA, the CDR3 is TGTGCCAGCAGTTTGCTAGCAGATAGCACAGATACGCAGTATTTT. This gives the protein CASSLLADSTDTQYF.

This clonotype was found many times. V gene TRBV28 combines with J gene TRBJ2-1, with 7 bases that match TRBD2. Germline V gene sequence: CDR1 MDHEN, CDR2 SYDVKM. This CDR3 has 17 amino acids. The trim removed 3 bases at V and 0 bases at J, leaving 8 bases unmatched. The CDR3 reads CASSFVSGRSSYNEQFF. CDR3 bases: TGTGCCAGCAGTTTTGTTAGCGGGCGAAGCTCCTACAATGAGCAGTTCTTC. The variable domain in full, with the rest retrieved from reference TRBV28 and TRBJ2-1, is DVKVTQSSRYLVKRTGEKVFLECVQDMDHENMFWYRQDPGLGLRLIYFSYDVKMKEKGDIPEGYSVSREKKERFSLILESASTNQTSMYLCASSFVSGRSSYNEQFFGPGTRLTVL.

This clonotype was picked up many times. The CDR3 sequence: CASSEDSGGYSSYNSPLHF. CDR3 in DNA: TGCGCCAGCAGTGAGGATTCAGGGGGCTATAGCTCCTATAATTCACCCCTCCACTTT. This chain uses TRBV10-2 with TRBJ1-6; 8 nucleotides agree with TRBD1. The V gene end was trimmed by 2 bases and the J gene end by 0 bases; junction bases not matched to a gene: 9. The CDR3 has 19 amino acids. Germline V gene lookup returns CDR1 WSHSY and CDR2 SAAADI.

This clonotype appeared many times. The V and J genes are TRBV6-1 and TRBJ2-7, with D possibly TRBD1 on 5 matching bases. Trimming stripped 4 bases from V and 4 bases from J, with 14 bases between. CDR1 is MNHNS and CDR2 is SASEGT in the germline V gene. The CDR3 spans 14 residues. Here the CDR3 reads CASSGAGSAYEQYF. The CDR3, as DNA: TGTGCCAGCAGTGGGGCAGGGTCGGCTTACGAGCAGTACTTC.

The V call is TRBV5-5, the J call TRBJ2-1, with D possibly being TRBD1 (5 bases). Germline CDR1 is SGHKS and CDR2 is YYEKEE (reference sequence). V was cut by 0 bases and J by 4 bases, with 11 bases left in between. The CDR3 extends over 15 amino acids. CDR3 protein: CASSLGRVLYNEQFF. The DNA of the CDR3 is TGTGCCAGCAGCTTGGGCAGGGTGTTATACAATGAGCAGTTCTTC.

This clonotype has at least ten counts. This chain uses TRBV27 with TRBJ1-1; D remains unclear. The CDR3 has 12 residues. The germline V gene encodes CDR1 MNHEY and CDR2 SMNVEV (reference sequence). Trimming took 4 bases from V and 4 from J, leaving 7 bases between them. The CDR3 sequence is CASSSVGTEAFF. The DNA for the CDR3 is TGTGCCAGCAGTTCGGTAGGCACTGAAGCTTTCTTT.

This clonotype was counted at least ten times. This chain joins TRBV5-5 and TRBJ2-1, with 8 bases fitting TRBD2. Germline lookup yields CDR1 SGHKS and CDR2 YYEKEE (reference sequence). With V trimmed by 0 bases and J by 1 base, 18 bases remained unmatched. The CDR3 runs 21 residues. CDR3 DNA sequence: TGTGCCAGCAGCTTGGTGGCACGAGGCAGCGGGAGTGCGCATTCCTACAATGAGCAGTTCTTC. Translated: CASSLVARGSGSAHSYNEQFF.

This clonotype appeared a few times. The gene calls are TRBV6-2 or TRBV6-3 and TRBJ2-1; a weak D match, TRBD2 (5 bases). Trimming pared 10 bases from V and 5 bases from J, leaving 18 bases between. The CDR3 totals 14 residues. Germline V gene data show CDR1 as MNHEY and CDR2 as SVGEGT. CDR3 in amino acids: CATSLAASDNEQFF. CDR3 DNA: TGTGCCACTTCTCTAGCAGCTTCAGACAATGAGCAGTTCTTC.

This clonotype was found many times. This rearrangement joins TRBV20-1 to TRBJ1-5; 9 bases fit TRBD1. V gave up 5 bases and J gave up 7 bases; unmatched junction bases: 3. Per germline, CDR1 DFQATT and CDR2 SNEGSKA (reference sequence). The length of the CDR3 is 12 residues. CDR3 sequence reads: CSAGQGPQPQHF. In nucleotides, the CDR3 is TGCAGTGCTGGACAGGGGCCGCAGCCCCAGCATTTT.

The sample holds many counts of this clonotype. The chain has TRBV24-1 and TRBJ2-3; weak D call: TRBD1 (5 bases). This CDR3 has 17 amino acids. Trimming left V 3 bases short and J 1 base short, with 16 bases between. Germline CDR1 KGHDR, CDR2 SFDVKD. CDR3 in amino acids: CATSDQGSAWGTDTQYF. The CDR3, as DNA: TGTGCCACCAGTGATCAGGGAAGCGCGTGGGGCACAGATACGCAGTATTTT.

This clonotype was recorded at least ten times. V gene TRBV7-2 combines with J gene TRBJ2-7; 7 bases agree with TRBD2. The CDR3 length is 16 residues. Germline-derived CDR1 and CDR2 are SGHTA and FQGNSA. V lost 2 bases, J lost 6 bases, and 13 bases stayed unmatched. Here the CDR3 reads CASSLSIGGSSPEQYF. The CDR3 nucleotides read TGTGCCAGCAGCTTATCCATTGGCGGGAGCTCACCCGAGCAGTACTTC.

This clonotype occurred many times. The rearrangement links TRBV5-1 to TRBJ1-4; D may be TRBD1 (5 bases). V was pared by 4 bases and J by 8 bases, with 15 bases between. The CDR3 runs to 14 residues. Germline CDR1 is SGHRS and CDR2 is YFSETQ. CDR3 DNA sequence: TGCGCCAGCAGCCTTACGGGGGAGGGCGAAAAACTGTTTTTT. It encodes CASSLTGEGEKLFF.